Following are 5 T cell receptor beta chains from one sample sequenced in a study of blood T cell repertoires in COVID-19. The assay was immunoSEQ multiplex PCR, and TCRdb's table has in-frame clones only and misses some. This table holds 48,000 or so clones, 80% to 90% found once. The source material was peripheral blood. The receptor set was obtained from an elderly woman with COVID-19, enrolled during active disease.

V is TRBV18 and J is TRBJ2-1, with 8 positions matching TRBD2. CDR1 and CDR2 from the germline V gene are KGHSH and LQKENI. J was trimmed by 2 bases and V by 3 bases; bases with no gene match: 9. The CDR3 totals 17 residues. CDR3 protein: CASSPPYGGRPYNEQFF. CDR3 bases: TGTGCCAGCTCACCCCCTTACGGCGGGAGGCCCTACAATGAGCAGTTCTTC.

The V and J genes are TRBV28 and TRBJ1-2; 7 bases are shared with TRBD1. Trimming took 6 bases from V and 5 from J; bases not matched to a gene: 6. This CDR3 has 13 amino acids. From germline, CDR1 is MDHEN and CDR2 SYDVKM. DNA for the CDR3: TGTGCCAGCAGCCGTACAGGGGTGTATGGCTACACCTTC. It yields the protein CASSRTGVYGYTF.

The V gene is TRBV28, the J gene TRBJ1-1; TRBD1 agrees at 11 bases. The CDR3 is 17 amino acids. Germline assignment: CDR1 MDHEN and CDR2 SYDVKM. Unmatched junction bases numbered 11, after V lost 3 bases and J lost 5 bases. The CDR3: CASSFTGTGGRFTEAFF. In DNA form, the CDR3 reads TGTGCCAGCAGTTTCACCGGGACAGGGGGGCGTTTTACTGAAGCTTTCTTT.

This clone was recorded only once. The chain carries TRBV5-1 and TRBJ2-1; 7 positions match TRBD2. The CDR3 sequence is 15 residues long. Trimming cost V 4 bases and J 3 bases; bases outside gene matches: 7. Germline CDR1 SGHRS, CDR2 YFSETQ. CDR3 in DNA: TGCGCCAGCAGCCTTACTAGCGTTTACTACAATGAGCAGTTCTTC. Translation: CASSLTSVYYNEQFF. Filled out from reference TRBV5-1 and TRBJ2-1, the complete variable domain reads KAGVTQTPRYLIKTRGQQVTLSCSPISGHRSVSWYQQTPGQGLQFLFEYFSETQRNKGNFPGRFSGRQFSNSRSEMNVSTLELGDSALYLCASSLTSVYYNEQFFGPGTRLTVL.

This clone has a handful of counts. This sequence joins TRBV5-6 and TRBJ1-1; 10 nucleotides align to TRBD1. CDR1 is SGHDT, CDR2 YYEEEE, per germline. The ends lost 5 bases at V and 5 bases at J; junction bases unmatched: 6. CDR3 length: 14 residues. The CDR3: CASRRTGGLTEAFF. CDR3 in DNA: TGTGCCAGCAGGCGGACAGGGGGGCTGACTGAAGCTTTCTTT.